This TCR beta chain was obtained from a study of T cells after yellow fever vaccination. Study conclusions and caveats: From the bulk population, abundant clonotypes could contaminate and appear within FACS-sorted repertoires.

In this sample, this clonotype turned up a few times. What it recognizes is unknown. In making TCR cDNA, 5'RACE template switching added a universal primer site and UMIs to it. TCRdb re-derived calls from the 5' RACE reads in MiXCR, one entry per CDR3 protein. The data hold approximately 250,000 distinct CDR3 sequences, with 6.5% to 7.5% observed a single time. Germline lookup yields CDR1 SGHTA and CDR2 FQGNSA. The CDR3 sequence is 13 residues long. V lost 3 bases and J 7 bases, leaving 12 bases between the germline ends. This TCR was sampled from a man aged 25 to 40 who received the YFV17D yellow fever vaccine. The specimen was CD4+ T cells sorted from PBMCs, collected on the day of the yellow fever booster vaccination. The chain combines TRBV7-2 with TRBJ1-2; D unclear. CDR3 protein: CASSFNQGFGYTF. The DNA of the CDR3 is TGTGCCAGCAGCTTCAACCAAGGTTTTGGCTACACCTTC.